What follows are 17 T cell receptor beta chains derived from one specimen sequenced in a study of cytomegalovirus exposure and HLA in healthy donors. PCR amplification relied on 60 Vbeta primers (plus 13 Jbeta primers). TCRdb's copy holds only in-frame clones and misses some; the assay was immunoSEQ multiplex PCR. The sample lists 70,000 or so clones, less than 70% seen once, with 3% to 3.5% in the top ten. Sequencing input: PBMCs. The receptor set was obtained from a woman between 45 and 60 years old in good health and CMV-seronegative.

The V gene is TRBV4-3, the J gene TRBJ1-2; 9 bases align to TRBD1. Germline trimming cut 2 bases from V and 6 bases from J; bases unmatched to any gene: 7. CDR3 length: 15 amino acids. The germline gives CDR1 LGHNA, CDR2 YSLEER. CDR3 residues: CASSQSIRDRDGYTF. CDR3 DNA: TGCGCCAGCAGCCAATCCATCCGGGACAGGGATGGCTACACCTTC.

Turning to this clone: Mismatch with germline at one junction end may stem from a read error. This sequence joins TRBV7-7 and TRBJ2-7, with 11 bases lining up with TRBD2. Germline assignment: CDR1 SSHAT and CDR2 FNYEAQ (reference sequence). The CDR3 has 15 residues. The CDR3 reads CASSRGLAETYEQYF. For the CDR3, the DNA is TGTGCTAGCAGTCGGGGACTAGCGGAGACCTACGAGCAGTACTTC.

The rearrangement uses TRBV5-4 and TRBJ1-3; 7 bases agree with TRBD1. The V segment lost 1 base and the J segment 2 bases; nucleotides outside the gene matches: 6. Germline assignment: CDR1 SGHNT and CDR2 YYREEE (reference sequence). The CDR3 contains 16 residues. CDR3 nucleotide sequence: TGTGCCAGCAGCTTGAGTGAGACAGGGCCTGGAAACACCATATATTTT. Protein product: CASSLSETGPGNTIYF.

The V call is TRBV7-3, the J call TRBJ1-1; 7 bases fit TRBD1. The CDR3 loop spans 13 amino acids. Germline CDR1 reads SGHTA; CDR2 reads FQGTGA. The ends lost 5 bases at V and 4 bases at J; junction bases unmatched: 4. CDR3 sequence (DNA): TGTGCCAGCAGCAAACAGGGGCCCACTGAAGCTTTCTTT. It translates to CASSKQGPTEAFF.

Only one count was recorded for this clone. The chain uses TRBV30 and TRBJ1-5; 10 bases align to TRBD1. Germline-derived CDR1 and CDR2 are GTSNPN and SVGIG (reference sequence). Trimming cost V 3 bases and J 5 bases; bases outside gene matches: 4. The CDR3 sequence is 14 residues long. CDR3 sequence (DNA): TGTGCCTGGAGGGACAGGGGGACGGATCAGCCCCAGCATTTT. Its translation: CAWRDRGTDQPQHF.

The CDR3 DNA sequence: TGTGCCAGCAGCCCCGGGACGGGAGCCTACGAGCAGTACTTC. The encoded protein is CASSPGTGAYEQYF. The rearrangement links TRBV5-5 to TRBJ2-7; D may be TRBD2 (6 bases). This CDR3 region has 14 residues. Trimming left V 4 bases short and J 2 bases short, with 13 bases between. CDR1 and CDR2 (germline): SGHKS, YYEKEE (reference sequence).

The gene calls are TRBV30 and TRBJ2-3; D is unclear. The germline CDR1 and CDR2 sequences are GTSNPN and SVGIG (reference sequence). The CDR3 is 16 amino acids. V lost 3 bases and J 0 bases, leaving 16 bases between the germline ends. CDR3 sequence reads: CAWSADNAYSTDTQYF. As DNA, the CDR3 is TGTGCCTGGAGCGCCGACAATGCCTACAGCACAGATACGCAGTATTTT.

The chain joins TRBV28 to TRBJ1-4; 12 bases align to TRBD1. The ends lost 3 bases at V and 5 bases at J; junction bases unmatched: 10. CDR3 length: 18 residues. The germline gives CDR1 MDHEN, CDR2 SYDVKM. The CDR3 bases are TGTGCCAGCAGTTTGGGGGGACAGGGGGCTCCTTGGAATGAAAAACTGTTTTTT. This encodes CASSLGGQGAPWNEKLFF.

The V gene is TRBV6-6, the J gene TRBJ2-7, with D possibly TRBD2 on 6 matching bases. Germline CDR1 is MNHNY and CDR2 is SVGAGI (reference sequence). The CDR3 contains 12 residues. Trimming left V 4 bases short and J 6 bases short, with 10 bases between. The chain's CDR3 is CASSFGGGEQYF. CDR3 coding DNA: TGTGCCAGCAGTTTCGGGGGAGGCGAGCAGTACTTC.

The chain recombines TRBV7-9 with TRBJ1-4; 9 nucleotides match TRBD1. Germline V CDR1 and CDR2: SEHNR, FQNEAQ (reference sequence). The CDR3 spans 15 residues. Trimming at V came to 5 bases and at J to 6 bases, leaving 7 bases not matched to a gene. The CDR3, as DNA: TGTGCCAGCAGCGAGCCGGGACAGGGCGATGAAAAACTGTTTTTT. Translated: CASSEPGQGDEKLFF.

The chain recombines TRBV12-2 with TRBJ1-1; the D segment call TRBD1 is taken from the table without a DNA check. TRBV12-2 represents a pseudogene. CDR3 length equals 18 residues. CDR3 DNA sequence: TGTGCAAGCCCCAATTTTATCCAGGGGATTGACATGAACACTGAAGCTTTCTTT. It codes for CASPNFIQGIDMNTEAFF.

Here the CDR3 DNA reads TGCGCCAGCAGCCAAGACTCAGGGCACGGAAACACCATATATTTT. This sequence encodes CASSQDSGHGNTIYF. V gene TRBV4-3 combines with J gene TRBJ1-3, with D perhaps TRBD1 (5 bases). The CDR3 totals 15 residues. The germline V and J ends were trimmed by 0 bases and 4 bases, with 10 bases remaining between them. Germline loops: CDR1 LGHNA, CDR2 YSLEER.

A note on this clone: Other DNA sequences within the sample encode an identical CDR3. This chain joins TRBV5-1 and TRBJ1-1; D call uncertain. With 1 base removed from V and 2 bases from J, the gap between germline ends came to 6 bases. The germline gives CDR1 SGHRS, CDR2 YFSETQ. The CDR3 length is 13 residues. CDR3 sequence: CASSLNSNTEAFF. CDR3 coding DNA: TGCGCCAGCAGCTTGAACAGTAACACTGAAGCTTTCTTT.

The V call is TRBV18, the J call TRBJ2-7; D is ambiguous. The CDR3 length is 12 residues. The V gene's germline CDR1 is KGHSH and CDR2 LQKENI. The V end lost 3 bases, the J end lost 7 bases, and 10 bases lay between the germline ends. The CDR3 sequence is CASSPGLGEQYF. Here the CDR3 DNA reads TGTGCCAGCTCACCGGGCCTTGGGGAGCAGTACTTC.

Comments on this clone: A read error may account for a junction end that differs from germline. Here the CDR3 reads CASSPGLADRNEQFF. CDR3 coding DNA: TGTGCTAGCAGCCCGGGACTAGCGGACCGGAATGAGCAGTTCTTC. This chain uses TRBV7-7 with TRBJ2-1; TRBD2 matches at 11 bases. The CDR3 consists of 15 residues. CDR1 SSHAT and CDR2 FNYEAQ come from the germline V gene (reference sequence). Complete variable domain (other parts from reference TRBV7-7 and TRBJ2-1): GAGVSQSPRYKVTKRGQDVTLRCDPISSHATLYWYQQALGQGPEFLTYFNYEAQPDKSGLPSDRFSAERPEGSISTLTIQRTEQRDSAMYRCASSPGLADRNEQFFGPGTRLTVL.

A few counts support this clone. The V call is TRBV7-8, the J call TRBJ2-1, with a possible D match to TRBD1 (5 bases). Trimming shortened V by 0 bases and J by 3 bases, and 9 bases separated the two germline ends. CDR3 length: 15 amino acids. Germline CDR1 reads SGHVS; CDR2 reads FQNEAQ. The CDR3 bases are TGTGCCAGCAGCTTAGCAGGGGTGTTCTACAATGAGCAGTTCTTC. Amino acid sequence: CASSLAGVFYNEQFF.

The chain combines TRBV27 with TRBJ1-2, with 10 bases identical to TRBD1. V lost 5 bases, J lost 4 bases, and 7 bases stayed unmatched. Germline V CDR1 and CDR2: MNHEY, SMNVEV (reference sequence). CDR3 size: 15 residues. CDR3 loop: CASSVTGGWGYGYTF. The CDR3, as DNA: TGTGCCAGCAGTGTGACAGGGGGCTGGGGCTATGGCTACACCTTC.